These 11 T cell receptor beta chains share one sample of origin, sequenced in a study of cytomegalovirus exposure and HLA in healthy donors. 13 Jbeta primers and 60 Vbeta primers were used for the PCR. Sequencing was performed with immunoSEQ multiplex PCR; in TCRdb, only in-frame clones are kept and a portion is missing. The table lists about 75,000 clones, 75% to 85% of them singletons. The sample taken for sequencing was PBMCs. Receptors were obtained from an older man in good health and CMV-seropositive.

The chain combines TRBV6-1 with TRBJ2-1; D possibly corresponds to TRBD1 (6 bases). The V gene lost 4 bases and the J gene lost 8 bases, with 15 bases spanning the gap. The CDR3 covers 14 residues. Germline V gene data show CDR1 as MNHNS and CDR2 as SASEGT. The CDR3 loop is CASSAPVRGDEQFF. In nucleotides, the CDR3 is TGTGCCAGCAGTGCCCCGGTCAGGGGCGATGAGCAGTTCTTC.

The chain recombines TRBV5-8 with TRBJ2-7; a possible D gene is TRBD1 (5 bases). This CDR3 is built from 12 residues. Trimming stripped 2 bases from V and 9 bases from J, with 12 bases between. Germline V gene data show CDR1 as SGHTS and CDR2 as YDEGEE. The CDR3 protein is CASSLPQASQYF. CDR3 bases: TGTGCCAGCAGCTTACCACAGGCCTCGCAGTACTTC.

As for this clone: Distinct nucleotide sequences in the sample also encode this CDR3. The rearrangement uses TRBV7-2 and TRBJ2-1, with a possible D match to TRBD2 (6 bases). Looked up from germline, CDR1 is SGHTA and CDR2 is FQGNSA. The ends were cut back, 8 bases at V and 3 bases at J, with 14 bases in the middle. CDR3 length: 14 amino acids. The CDR3 DNA is TGTGCCAGCCTCCCGGGACTCAACTACAATGAGCAGTTCTTC. Amino acids: CASLPGLNYNEQFF.

The chain employs TRBV6-6 and TRBJ2-7, with D possibly matching TRBD2 (6 bases). This CDR3 has 13 residues. Germline V CDR1 and CDR2: MNHNY, SVGAGI (reference sequence). V shed 3 bases and J shed 7 bases, with 13 bases lying between them. The CDR3 DNA reads TGTGCCAGCAGTTATACAGGTGCGGGGGAGCAGTACTTC. This gives the protein CASSYTGAGEQYF.

The chain employs TRBV4-1 and TRBJ2-3, with D possibly matching TRBD1 (6 bases). V was cut by 2 bases and J by 0 bases, with 12 bases left in between. Germline-derived CDR1 and CDR2 are MGHRA and YSYEKL. CDR3 length equals 16 residues. The CDR3 loop reads CASSQPGESSTDTQYF. The CDR3 DNA follows: TGCGCCAGCAGCCAACCAGGGGAGTCTAGCACAGATACGCAGTATTTT.

V is TRBV18 and J is TRBJ2-5; D perhaps matches TRBD1 (5 bases). There are 14 residues in the CDR3. The germline V gene has CDR1 KGHSH and CDR2 LQKENI. Trimming left V 0 bases short and J 6 bases short, with 11 bases between. In DNA form, the CDR3 reads TGTGCCAGCTCACCACCGTCCGGACAACAGACCCAGTACTTC. It codes for CASSPPSGQQTQYF.

This clone was seen only once. The V gene is TRBV29-1, the J gene TRBJ1-3; 7 bases fit TRBD1. The V segment lost 7 bases and the J segment 3 bases; nucleotides outside the gene matches: 6. Germline CDR1 is SQVTM and CDR2 is ANQGSEA. The CDR3 runs to 13 residues. The chain's CDR3 is CSARDSNGNTIYF. The CDR3 DNA is TGCAGCGCTCGGGACAGCAATGGAAACACCATATATTTT.

V and J are TRBV7-8 and TRBJ1-1; a weak D match, TRBD1 (6 bases). The CDR3 extends over 13 amino acids. Between the trimmed V and J ends, which lost 3 bases and 5 bases, there was a span of 10 bases. Germline loops: CDR1 SGHVS, CDR2 FQNEAQ. The CDR3 nucleotides read TGTGCCAGCAGCTTCGCAGGGGAAACTGAAGCTTTCTTT. Its protein is CASSFAGETEAFF.

This chain connects TRBV7-2 to TRBJ2-1; 7 nucleotides match TRBD1. The V segment lost 3 bases and the J segment 8 bases; nucleotides outside the gene matches: 4. The CDR3 sequence is 13 residues long. Looked up from germline, CDR1 is SGHTA and CDR2 is FQGNSA. The CDR3 spells CASSFGQVDEQFF. In DNA form, the CDR3 reads TGTGCCAGCAGCTTCGGACAGGTCGATGAGCAGTTCTTC.

This clone was detected only a few times. This chain uses TRBV2 with TRBJ1-5; a weak D match, TRBD1 (5 bases). The germline V gene encodes CDR1 SNHLY and CDR2 FYNNEI. V lost 8 bases and J lost 6, with 11 bases in between. This CDR3 comprises 12 residues. CDR3 residues: CASAGSLQPQHF. DNA of the CDR3: TGTGCCAGCGCAGGGTCCCTTCAGCCCCAGCATTTT.

The sample holds one count of this clone. The genes are TRBV2 and TRBJ2-5, with D unclear. The J call is uncertain, as TRBJ2-7 better fits the DNA end. The CDR3 has 11 amino acids. From germline, CDR1 is SNHLY and CDR2 FYNNEI. CDR3 nucleotide sequence: TGTGCCAGCAGTTTCACCTACGAGCAGTACTTC. Its translation is CASSFTYEQYF.